These 23 T cell receptor beta chains were all obtained from the same sample, sequenced in a study of blood T cells in healthy people across ages. A J-beta primer mix and a sample-barcoded 5' primer were used in a second PCR of roughly 7 to 12 cycles. In TCRdb, the 5' RACE reads were re-called with MiXCR into one record per CDR3 protein. The sample includes approximately 700,000 distinct CDR3 sequences, 32% of them seen just once. The sequenced sample consisted of blood. These receptors originate from a woman of 80 years or more in good health.

In its sample, this clonotype was seen many times. CDR3 region: CASNSGRSYNEQFF. The CDR3, as DNA: TGCGCCAGCAATTCAGGCCGGAGCTACAATGAGCAGTTCTTC. This chain uses TRBV5-1 with TRBJ2-1, with D unclear. Germline V lookup: CDR1 SGHRS, CDR2 YFSETQ. Trimming took 6 bases from V and 3 from J, leaving 13 bases between them. This CDR3 has 14 residues.

This clonotype was seen repeatedly, ten times or more. This chain uses TRBV6-1 with TRBJ1-1, with TRBD1 identical over 7 bases. Germline CDR1 reads MNHNS; CDR2 reads SASEGT. The CDR3 loop spans 16 amino acids. The junction had 8 bases not matched to a gene; V was cut back by 4 bases and J by 0 bases. The CDR3 sequence: CASSADRLGLNTEAFF. The DNA of the CDR3 is TGTGCCAGCAGTGCGGACAGGCTCGGACTGAACACTGAAGCTTTCTTT.

Concerning this clonotype: A much larger clone is a single base away; this may be a read error. The chain has TRBV2 and TRBJ1-2; 9 bases map to TRBD1. This CDR3 is 12 amino acids long. Germline CDR1 reads SNHLY; CDR2 reads FYNNEI. In DNA form, the CDR3 reads TGTGCCAGCGGGACAGGGAACTATGGCTGCACCTTC. Encoded protein: CASGTGNYGCTF.

This clonotype was seen at least ten times. V usage is TRBV20-1 and J usage is TRBJ1-2, with TRBD1 matching over 7 bases. The CDR3 totals 12 residues. Germline CDR1 and CDR2: DFQATT and SNEGSKA (reference sequence). Losses at the gene ends were 6 bases for V and 4 bases for J; bases not matched to a gene: 5. CDR3 sequence: CSAPTGTYGYTF. The CDR3 DNA follows: TGCAGTGCACCGACAGGGACCTATGGCTACACCTTC.

This clonotype appeared a single time. This chain uses TRBV30 with TRBJ1-4; D gene unclear. V gave up 1 base and J gave up 5 bases, with 11 bases separating them. This CDR3 region has 14 residues. CDR1 is GTSNPN, CDR2 SVGIG, per germline (reference sequence). The CDR3 coding sequence is TGTGCCTGGAGTGAGACTGTAAGCAATGAAAAACTGTTTTTT. Its protein product is CAWSETVSNEKLFF.

A few counts support this clonotype. Germline is not matched at one junction end, which may reflect a read error. In DNA form, the CDR3 reads TGTGCCAGCAGCTTGGGTCCTTTTACTAATGAAAAACGGTTTTTT. Translating gives CASSLGPFTNEKRFF. This chain links TRBV5-5 with TRBJ1-4; D not certain. The CDR3 has 15 amino acids. Germline-derived CDR1 and CDR2 are SGHKS and YYEKEE (reference sequence).

The chain is built from TRBV12-3 or TRBV12-4 and TRBJ2-7, with a tentative D call TRBD1 (5 bases). The better agreement between TRBJ2-5 and the DNA end casts doubt on the J call. The CDR3 consists of 16 residues. CDR3 coding DNA: TGTGCCAGCAGTTTTATCCAACAGGCCCCTCGGGAGACCCAGTACTTC. Translated, it gives CASSFIQQAPRETQYF.

This clonotype was detected ten times or more. The chain employs TRBV20-1 and TRBJ1-1; unclear D gene. This CDR3 comprises 11 residues. The germline V gene encodes CDR1 DFQATT and CDR2 SNEGSKA (reference sequence). CDR3 sequence reads: CRSPVNTEAFF. Written as DNA, the CDR3 is TGCAGATCCCCTGTGAACACTGAAGCTTTCTTT.

As concerns this clonotype: Possible read error: a much larger clone is one base away. The CDR3 is CASSSGQGRPDAQYF. The DNA for the CDR3 is TGTGCCAGCAGCTCTGGACAGGGGCGCCCAGATGCGCAGTATTTT. The gene calls are TRBV9 and TRBJ2-3; TRBD1 matches at 9 bases. Germline V lookup: CDR1 SGDLS, CDR2 YYNGEE. The CDR3 runs to 15 residues.

On this clonotype itself: At one end the junction does not follow the germline gene, possibly because of a read error. The genes are TRBV5-5 and TRBJ1-5; D gene ambiguous. The CDR3 sequence is 14 residues long. CDR1 is SGHKS, CDR2 YYEKEE, per germline (reference sequence). The CDR3 is CANSLAYSNQPQHF. The CDR3 bases are TGTGCCAACAGCTTGGCCTATAGCAATCAGCCCCAGCATTTT.

This clonotype was seen repeatedly, ten times or more. This chain uses TRBV6-1 with TRBJ2-3, with TRBD2 matching 9 bases. Trimming took 11 bases from V and 6 from J; bases not matched to a gene: 12. This CDR3 is 14 amino acids long. From germline, CDR1 is MNHNS and CDR2 SASEGT. CDR3 DNA sequence: TGTGCCTCCAAGTTCAGCGGGGGGTCCGATACGCAGTATTTT. It translates to CASKFSGGSDTQYF.

This chain links TRBV12-3 or TRBV12-4 with TRBJ1-5; D may be TRBD1 (6 bases). The CDR3 extends over 15 amino acids. Trimming removed 5 bases from V and 7 bases from J, with 18 bases in between. CDR3 sequence (DNA): TGTGCCAGCAGTCCTACCTTCGGAGGGGGACAGCCCCAGCATTTT. It yields the protein CASSPTFGGGQPQHF.

V is TRBV7-2 and J is TRBJ2-4, with 8 positions matching TRBD1. The DNA matches TRBJ2-7 better at its end, which makes the J call doubtful. The CDR3 is 15 residues long. Germline V gives CDR1 SGHTA, CDR2 FQGNSA. The CDR3 loop is CASSLQTGATYEQYF. The CDR3 coding sequence is TGTGCCAGCAGCCTTCAGACAGGGGCTACCTACGAGCAGTACTTC.

Regarding this clonotype: It may be a read error: a sequence one base away is much more abundant. This chain links TRBV11-2 with TRBJ1-2; D is unclear. The CDR3 runs 15 residues. CDR1 is SGHAT, CDR2 FQNNGV, per germline. The CDR3 here is CACSLVLRGNYGYTF. CDR3 DNA: TGTGCCTGCAGCTTAGTTCTCCGGGGTAACTATGGCTACACCTTC.

This clonotype was counted at least ten times. The chain's CDR3 is CASTLPNQPQHF. The CDR3 DNA sequence: TGTGCCAGCACCCTTCCGAATCAGCCCCAGCATTTT. This chain joins TRBV6-6 and TRBJ1-5; D is unresolved. Per germline, CDR1 MNHNY and CDR2 SVGAGI (reference sequence). CDR3 size: 12 residues. The V end was cut by 7 bases, the J end by 4 bases, with 8 bases between.

This clonotype was seen more than once but under ten times. A much bigger clone sits one base away, suggesting this may be a read error. The chain joins TRBV9 to TRBJ2-5; 9 bases match TRBD1. Germline assignment: CDR1 SGDLS and CDR2 YYNGEE. The V and J ends lost 4 bases and 5 bases, in that order; junction bases with no gene match: 12. This CDR3 region has 16 residues. Here the CDR3 reads CASSPGWDRVWETQYF. CDR3 DNA: TGTGCCAGCAGCCCCGGCTGGGACAGGGTATGGGAGACCCAGTACTTC.

The V gene is TRBV20-1, the J gene TRBJ2-7; D perhaps matches TRBD1 (6 bases). The assigned J gene may be wrong: the sequence end matches TRBJ2-4 better. The CDR3 loop spans 15 amino acids. The germline V gene encodes CDR1 DFQATT and CDR2 SNEGSKA (reference sequence). The CDR3 region is CSARAGAFTKNIQYF. The CDR3 nucleotides read TGCAGTGCTCGGGCAGGGGCCTTTACGAAAAACATTCAGTACTTC.

This clonotype occurred many times. The chain combines TRBV7-2 with TRBJ1-2, with 7 positions matching TRBD1. J lost 0 bases, V lost 5 bases, and 6 bases had no gene match. The CDR3 runs to 15 residues. The germline V gene encodes CDR1 SGHTA and CDR2 FQGNSA. Written as DNA, the CDR3 is TGTGCCAGCAGCAGTGGACAGGCTCCTAACTATGGCTACACCTTC. This encodes CASSSGQAPNYGYTF.

This clonotype was counted many times. The chain's CDR3 is CASSYGVGEQYF. CDR3 coding DNA: TGTGCCAGCAGTTACGGGGTTGGCGAGCAGTACTTC. The chain combines TRBV6-5 with TRBJ2-7; D unresolved. Germline-derived CDR1 and CDR2 are MNHEY and SVGAGI. V gave up 2 bases and J gave up 6 bases, with 8 bases separating them. This CDR3 spans 12 amino acids.

With respect to this clonotype: A much larger clone is a single base away; this may be a read error. This sequence joins TRBV20-1 and TRBJ2-7, with 11 bases that match TRBD1. This CDR3 region has 12 residues. The V gene end was trimmed by 5 bases and the J gene end by 6 bases; junction bases not matched to a gene: 3. Per the germline V gene, CDR1 is DFQATT and CDR2 is SNEGSKA (reference sequence). The CDR3 here is CSAGGQGAEQYF. In DNA, the CDR3 is TGCAGTGCTGGAGGACAGGGGGCCGAGCAGTACTTC.

The rearrangement joins TRBV7-2 to TRBJ2-5; D is uncertain. The CDR3 extends over 14 amino acids. CDR1 SGHTA and CDR2 FQGNSA come from the germline V gene. The V and J ends lost 1 base and 3 bases respectively, with 9 bases between them. This CDR3 reads CASSLDIGEETQYF. In DNA, the CDR3 is TGTGCCAGCAGCTTAGATATTGGGGAAGAGACCCAGTACTTC.

The rearrangement uses TRBV7-2 and TRBJ2-4; D gene uncertain. The last part of the DNA fits TRBJ2-5 better; the J call may be wrong. CDR1 is SGHTA, CDR2 FQGNSA, per germline. This CDR3 has 12 residues. The DNA for the CDR3 is TGTGCCAGCAGCCCCGGATTTGAGACCCAGTACTTC. It translates to CASSPGFETQYF.

This clonotype was observed a handful of times. A much larger clone differs from this one at a single base, so this may be a read error. The chain has TRBV7-9 and TRBJ1-1, with a possible D match to TRBD1 (5 bases). The CDR3 runs to 14 residues. Looked up from germline, CDR1 is SEHNR and CDR2 is FQNEAQ (reference sequence). This CDR3 reads CASILPGGSAEAFF. For the CDR3, the DNA is TGTGCCAGCATCTTACCGGGGGGAAGCGCTGAAGCTTTCTTT.